This TCR beta chain stems from a study of regulatory T cells in long-lasting Graves disease. Across the study: The study enrolled newly diagnosed Graves' patients on antithyroid drugs under 3 months.

The CDR3 is made up of 15 amino acids. The V segment lost 2 bases and the J segment 7 bases; nucleotides outside the gene matches: 7. The V gene's germline CDR1 is ENHRY and CDR2 SYGVKD. Both iRepertoire HTBI primers and Arm-PCR of CDR3 regions were used to build the TCR beta libraries. TCRdb itself ran the multiplex PCR reads through MiXCR, one entry per CDR3 protein. The table shows about 370,000 distinct CDR3 sequences, with less than 20% occurring only once. Time point: newly diagnosed GD, antithyroid drugs for less than 3 months. There was RNA extracted from PBMCs, and the TCR library was made from it. The study's findings and limits: Persistent Graves' patients had lower TCR diversity than newly diagnosed ones. Relative to new patients (approximately 960), persistent patients exhibited greater sharing of public clonotypes (around 3,000). Patients with persistent disease showed a bias toward TRBV28, TRBJ1-2 and TRBJ2-5.

Concerning this clonotype itself: The antigen is undetermined.

This sequence was found in a female donor with Graves disease. V and J are TRBV10-3 and TRBJ1-2; 10 positions match TRBD1. Sequenced material: peripheral blood mononuclear cells (PBMCs), taken at new diagnosis, from a patient treated with antithyroid drugs. The CDR3 here is CAISERRDRGLGYTF. The CDR3 coding sequence is TGTGCCATCAGTGAGCGAAGGGACAGGGGACTTGGCTACACCTTC.